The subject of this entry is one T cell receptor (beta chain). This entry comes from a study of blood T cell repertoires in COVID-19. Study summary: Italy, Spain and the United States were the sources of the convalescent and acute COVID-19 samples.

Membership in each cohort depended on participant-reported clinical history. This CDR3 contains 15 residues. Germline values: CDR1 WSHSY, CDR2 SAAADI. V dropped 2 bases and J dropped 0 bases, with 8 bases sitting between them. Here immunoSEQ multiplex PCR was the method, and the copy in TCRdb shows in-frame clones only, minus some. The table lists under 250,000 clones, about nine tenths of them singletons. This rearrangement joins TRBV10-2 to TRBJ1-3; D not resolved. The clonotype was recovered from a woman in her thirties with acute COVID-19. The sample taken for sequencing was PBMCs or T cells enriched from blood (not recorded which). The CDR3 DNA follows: TGCGCCAGCAGTGAGGAGTCCTACTCTGGAAACACCATATATTTT. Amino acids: CASSEESYSGNTIYF.